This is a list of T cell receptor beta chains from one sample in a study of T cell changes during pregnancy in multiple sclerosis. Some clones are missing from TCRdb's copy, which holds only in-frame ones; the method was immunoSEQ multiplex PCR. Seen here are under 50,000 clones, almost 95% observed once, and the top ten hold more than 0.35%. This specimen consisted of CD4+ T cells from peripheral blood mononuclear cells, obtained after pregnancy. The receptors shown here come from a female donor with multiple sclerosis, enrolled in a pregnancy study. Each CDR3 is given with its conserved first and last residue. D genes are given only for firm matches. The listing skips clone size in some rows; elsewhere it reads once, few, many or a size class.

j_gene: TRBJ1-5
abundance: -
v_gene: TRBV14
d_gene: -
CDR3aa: CASSQEGVGTPNQPQHF
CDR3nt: TGTGCCAGCAGCCAAGAAGGAGTGGGGACACCCAATCAGCCCCAGCATTTT

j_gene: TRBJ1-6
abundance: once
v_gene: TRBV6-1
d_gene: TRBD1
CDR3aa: CASSVPRDRVTSYNSPLHF
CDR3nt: TGTGCCAGCAGTGTTCCCCGGGACAGGGTGACCTCCTATAATTCACCCCTCCACTTT

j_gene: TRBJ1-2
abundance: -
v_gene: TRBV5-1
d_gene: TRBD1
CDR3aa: CASSLQGLSGYTF
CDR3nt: TGCGCCAGCAGCTTACAGGGGCTGTCTGGCTACACCTTC

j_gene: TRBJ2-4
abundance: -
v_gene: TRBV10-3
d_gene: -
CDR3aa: CAISESGSGVAKNIQYF
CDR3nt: TGTGCCATCAGTGAGTCTGGGTCGGGGGTAGCCAAAAACATTCAGTACTTC

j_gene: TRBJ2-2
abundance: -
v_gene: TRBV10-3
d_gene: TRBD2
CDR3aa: CAISERGGPSGNTGELFF
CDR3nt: TGTGCCATCAGTGAGCGGGGGGGGCCTTCGGGAAACACCGGGGAGCTGTTTTTT

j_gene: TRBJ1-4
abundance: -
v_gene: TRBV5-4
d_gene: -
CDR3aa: CASSLNSKEKLFF
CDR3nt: TGTGCCAGCAGCTTGAACAGCAAGGAAAAACTGTTTTTT

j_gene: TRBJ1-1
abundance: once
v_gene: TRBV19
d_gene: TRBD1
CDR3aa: CASNTGGGTEAFF
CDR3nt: TGTGCCAGTAACACAGGGGGGGGGACTGAAGCTTTCTTT

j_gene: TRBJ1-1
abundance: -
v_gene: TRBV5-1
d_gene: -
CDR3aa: CASSLEPNRVGNTEAFF
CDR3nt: TGCGCCAGCAGCTTAGAACCTAACAGGGTCGGGAACACTGAAGCTTTCTTT

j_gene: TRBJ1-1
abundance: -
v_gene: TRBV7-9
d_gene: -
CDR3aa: CASSFHQGGTEAFF
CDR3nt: TGTGCCAGCAGCTTTCACCAGGGAGGCACTGAAGCTTTCTTT

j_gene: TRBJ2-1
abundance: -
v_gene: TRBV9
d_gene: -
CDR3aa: CASSPSISNEQFF
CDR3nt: TGTGCCAGCAGCCCATCTATAAGCAATGAGCAGTTCTTC